The 14 T cell receptor beta chains below all came from one sample that was sequenced in a study of T cell responses to AZD1222 COVID-19 vaccine. The method was immunoSEQ multiplex PCR; TCRdb's version includes in-frame clones alone and lacks a portion of them. This table holds 150,000 to 200,000 clones, 92% found once. The sequencing used peripheral blood, collected 28 days after the second AZD1222 dose. These TCRs come from an adult who received the AZD1222 COVID-19 vaccine.

The gene calls are TRBV7-2 and TRBJ1-6; D call uncertain. With 2 bases removed from V and 1 base from J, the gap between germline ends came to 6 bases. The CDR3 contains 15 residues. Germline CDR1 is SGHTA and CDR2 is FQGNSA. The CDR3 spells CASSLLLSYNSPLHF. Here the CDR3 DNA reads TGTGCCAGCAGCTTACTTTTGTCCTATAATTCACCCCTCCACTTT.

V and J are TRBV28 and TRBJ2-2, with 10 bases fitting TRBD2. Unmatched junction bases numbered 2, after V lost 6 bases and J lost 4 bases. The CDR3 is made up of 14 amino acids. Looked up from germline, CDR1 is MDHEN and CDR2 is SYDVKM. The CDR3 spells CASRVAGGTGELFF. The CDR3 DNA reads as TGTGCCAGCAGAGTAGCGGGGGGCACCGGGGAGCTGTTTTTT.

This clone has a single count. This chain links TRBV7-2 with TRBJ2-1; the D is unclear. Germline CDR1 reads SGHTA; CDR2 reads FQGNSA. This CDR3 comprises 13 residues. V lost 7 bases, J lost 6 bases, and 13 bases lay in between. The CDR3 DNA is TGTGCCAGCACCGCCCTAATGAGCAATGAGCAGTTCTTC. Protein product: CASTALMSNEQFF.

The V and J genes are TRBV5-5 and TRBJ2-7; D is ambiguous. From germline, CDR1 is SGHKS and CDR2 YYEKEE (reference sequence). This CDR3 has 15 amino acids. V lost 0 bases to trimming and J lost 3 bases, with 13 bases between them. CDR3 amino acids: CASSLVAGESYEQYF. The CDR3 region has the DNA TGTGCCAGCAGCTTGGTGGCAGGAGAAAGCTACGAGCAGTACTTC.

The V call is TRBV2, the J call TRBJ1-1; D gene ambiguous. The V end lost 4 bases, the J end lost 7 bases, and 10 bases lay between the germline ends. The CDR3 consists of 12 residues. The germline V gene has CDR1 SNHLY and CDR2 FYNNEI. CDR3: CASSVGPVEAFF. In DNA form, the CDR3 reads TGTGCCAGCAGTGTTGGGCCCGTTGAAGCTTTCTTT.

The V and J genes are TRBV10-1 and TRBJ2-5, with a tentative D call TRBD2 (7 bases). The V end lost 3 bases, the J end lost 4 bases, and 15 bases lay between the germline ends. In germline, CDR1 is WNHNN, CDR2 SYGVQD (reference sequence). The CDR3 extends over 15 amino acids. The DNA for the CDR3 is TGCGCCAGCAGTGAAGGCGGGGGCCCGCGAGAGACCCAGTACTTC. Its translation: CASSEGGGPRETQYF.

The chain is built from TRBV9 and TRBJ2-1; 9 bases match TRBD2. The CDR3 covers 17 residues. The trim removed 0 bases at V and 5 bases at J, leaving 9 bases unmatched. CDR1 and CDR2 (germline): SGDLS, YYNGEE. In DNA form, the CDR3 reads TGTGCCAGCAGCGTAGGCTTTGGGGCGGGAGGGGACAATGAGCAGTTCTTC. It encodes CASSVGFGAGGDNEQFF.

The chain has TRBV20-1 and TRBJ1-4; weak D call: TRBD1 (5 bases). V gave up 3 bases and J gave up 0 bases, with 11 bases separating them. This CDR3 is 15 amino acids long. The germline V gene encodes CDR1 DFQATT and CDR2 SNEGSKA (reference sequence). CDR3 loop: CSASGSGTTNEKLFF. The CDR3 DNA reads as TGCAGTGCTAGTGGGTCAGGGACAACTAATGAAAAACTGTTTTTT.

The chain uses TRBV11-2 and TRBJ1-3; no reliable D call. CDR1 and CDR2 from the germline V gene are SGHAT and FQNNGV. V was clipped by 1 base and J by 4 bases, with 8 bases between them. The CDR3 is made up of 14 amino acids. CDR3 coding DNA: TGTGCCAGCAGCTTAGGCCTATGGGGAAACACCATATATTTT. It is translated as CASSLGLWGNTIYF.

The V and J genes are TRBV27 and TRBJ2-1; 11 nucleotides align to TRBD2. This CDR3 has 16 amino acids. Germline V CDR1 and CDR2: MNHEY, SMNVEV (reference sequence). J lost 4 bases, V lost 3 bases, and 5 bases had no gene match. The CDR3 coding sequence is TGTGCCAGCAGTTTTTTGGGGACTAGCGGTTACAATGAGCAGTTCTTC. This codes for CASSFLGTSGYNEQFF.

This rearrangement joins TRBV6-1 to TRBJ2-5; D gene ambiguous. This CDR3 contains 14 residues. CDR1 and CDR2 (germline): MNHNS, SASEGT. With 1 base removed from V and 2 bases from J, the gap between germline ends came to 8 bases. The CDR3 DNA sequence: TGTGCCAGCAGTGAAGGGTGGGCACAAGAGACCCAGTACTTC. It codes for CASSEGWAQETQYF.

The chain couples TRBV18 to TRBJ2-6, with D maybe TRBD1 (5 bases). V was trimmed by 0 bases and J by 0 bases, leaving 12 bases between them. Germline V gene lookup returns CDR1 KGHSH and CDR2 LQKENI. This CDR3 spans 18 amino acids. For the CDR3, the DNA is TGTGCCAGCTCACCACCGCCACAGGTGGGCTCTGGGGCCAACGTCCTGACTTTC. Residues: CASSPPPQVGSGANVLTF.

The chain has TRBV5-1 and TRBJ1-2; TRBD1 matches 8 bases. Germline V gene sequence: CDR1 SGHRS, CDR2 YFSETQ. The trim removed 3 bases at V and 6 bases at J, leaving 4 bases unmatched. CDR3 length: 13 residues. In nucleotides, the CDR3 is TGCGCCAGCAGCTCAAACAGGGGGGATGGCTACACCTTC. It specifies CASSSNRGDGYTF.

This sequence joins TRBV19 and TRBJ1-5; 8 bases fit TRBD1. The CDR3 covers 15 residues. Germline V gives CDR1 LNHDA, CDR2 SQIVND (reference sequence). The V gene end was trimmed by 1 base and the J gene end by 6 bases; junction bases not matched to a gene: 5. CDR3 residues: CASSIVPGGSQPQHF. CDR3 DNA sequence: TGTGCCAGTAGTATAGTCCCAGGGGGCTCTCAGCCCCAGCATTTT. Filled out from reference TRBV19 and TRBJ1-5, the complete variable domain reads DGGITQSPKYLFRKEGQNVTLSCEQNLNHDAMYWYRQDPGQGLRLIYYSQIVNDFQKGDIAEGYSVSREKKESFPLTVTSAQKNPTAFYLCASSIVPGGSQPQHFGDGTRLSIL.